Following are 10 T cell receptor beta chains from one sample sequenced in a study of T-cell reconstitution after alpha-beta-depleted transplantation in children. Construction of the TCRbeta library involved unique molecular identifiers. Via MiXCR, TCRdb re-called the PCR reads, giving one row per CDR3 protein. The sample lists 350,000 to 500,000 distinct CDR3 sequences, about 45% occurring once. The material sequenced was PBMCs, taken before TCRalphabeta/CD19-depleted stem cell transplant. The source of these receptors is a girl aged 2 to 9 with aplastic anemia, due to receive a stem cell transplant.

This rearrangement joins TRBV7-8 to TRBJ2-5; TRBD2 agrees at 7 bases. V lost 4 bases to trimming and J lost 1 base; unmatched junction nucleotides: 6. The CDR3 sequence is 15 residues long. The germline V gene has CDR1 SGHVS and CDR2 FQNEAQ. As DNA, the CDR3 is TGTGCCAGCAGCTCGGTAGCGGGTTCCCAAGAGACCCAGTACTTC. This encodes CASSSVAGSQETQYF.

The rearrangement joins TRBV28 to TRBJ2-2; 8 positions agree with TRBD2. The CDR3 is 16 residues long. Germline V gene lookup returns CDR1 MDHEN and CDR2 SYDVKM. V dropped 2 bases and J dropped 3; count of bases not matched to a gene: 5. The CDR3 coding sequence is TGTGCCAGCAGTTTAAGGACTAGCCTATACACCGGGGAGCTGTTTTTT. Its protein is CASSLRTSLYTGELFF.

V is TRBV19 and J is TRBJ2-5, with D perhaps matching TRBD1 (6 bases). CDR1 and CDR2 from the germline V gene are LNHDA and SQIVND (reference sequence). The CDR3 contains 14 residues. V lost 7 bases, J lost 5 bases, and 17 bases lay in between. The CDR3 DNA reads TGTGCCAGTAAACGACAGGAGAAGGGCGAGACCCAGTACTTC. It yields the protein CASKRQEKGETQYF.

The CDR3 nucleotides read TGTGCCAGCCGCGGGGTCTACGAGCAGTACTTC. Its translation: CASRGVYEQYF. The rearrangement links TRBV3-1 to TRBJ2-7, with D possibly TRBD2 on 6 matching bases. Per the germline V gene, CDR1 is LGHDT and CDR2 is YNNKEL (reference sequence). This CDR3 comprises 11 residues. V was shortened by 8 bases and J by 3 bases, with 8 bases between the two germline ends.

As for this clonotype: Sequence at one end of the junction differs from germline and may be a read error. The chain carries TRBV7-6 and TRBJ2-3, with TRBD2 matching 10 bases. The germline V gene encodes CDR1 SGHVS and CDR2 FNYEAQ. CDR3 length: 17 amino acids. DNA for the CDR3: TGTGCCAGCAGCATAGCTAGCGGGAGAGCTAGCACAGATACGCAGTATTTT. Its translation: CASSIASGRASTDTQYF.

This clonotype was picked up many times. The CDR3 DNA is TGCGCCAGCAGCGAAGACAGCCTAGGCTATGGCTACACCTTC. Residues: CASSEDSLGYGYTF. The chain is built from TRBV5-1 and TRBJ1-2; D perhaps matches TRBD1 (5 bases). This CDR3 is 14 amino acids long. Germline lookup yields CDR1 SGHRS and CDR2 YFSETQ. Trimming cost V 4 bases and J 4 bases, with 14 bases left between them.

This clonotype was seen many times. The chain carries TRBV5-5 and TRBJ2-7; D possibly corresponds to TRBD1 (6 bases). Germline CDR1 reads SGHKS; CDR2 reads YYEKEE (reference sequence). This CDR3 region has 14 residues. The V end lost 1 base, the J end lost 6 bases, and 14 bases lay between the germline ends. The CDR3 nucleotides read TGTGCCAGCAGCTTGTTAACAGGGACCCCCGAGCAGTACTTC. Translating it yields CASSLLTGTPEQYF.

V is TRBV15 and J is TRBJ2-3; perhaps D is TRBD1 or TRBD2 (5 bases each). Trimming removed 0 bases from V and 4 bases from J, with 20 bases in between. The CDR3 has 18 amino acids. Germline CDR1 is LNHNV and CDR2 is YYDKDF (reference sequence). Here the CDR3 reads CATSRDLGTLTGPDTQYF. The CDR3 nucleotides are TGTGCCACCAGCAGAGACTTAGGGACCCTGACCGGTCCAGATACGCAGTATTTT.

As regards this clonotype: Possible read error: a much larger clone is one base away. The rearrangement uses TRBV18 and TRBJ2-1; D gene ambiguous. CDR3 size: 12 residues. Trimming shortened V by 8 bases and J by 6 bases, and 11 bases separated the two germline ends. Germline V gene lookup returns CDR1 KGHSH and CDR2 LQKENI. This CDR3 reads CASPYQANEQFF. The CDR3 DNA follows: TGTGCCAGCCCATACCAGGCCAATGAGCAGTTCTTC.

This clonotype turned up a few times. The chain is built from TRBV18 and TRBJ2-7, with 16 bases that match TRBD2. This CDR3 is built from 15 residues. Germline lookup yields CDR1 KGHSH and CDR2 LQKENI. V dropped 5 bases and J dropped 4; count of bases not matched to a gene: 2. Here the CDR3 DNA reads TGTGCCAGCTCAGGGACTAGCGGGAGGGATTACGAGCAGTACTTC. Its protein product is CASSGTSGRDYEQYF.